This T cell receptor (beta chain) was profiled in a study of vaccination and CD4 T cells after COVID-19. Sequence data for DNA of cultured CD4+ T cells were generated by the Oncomine TCR Beta short-read assay. One entry per CDR3 protein, called by TCRdb with MiXCR from the PCR reads. The sample has about 14,000 distinct CDR3 sequences, roughly 55% seen once. The study's findings and limits: The median SARS-CoV-2-reactive clonotype number increased from about 20 to 38, without statistical significance.

CDR3 size: 14 residues. CDR1 is LNHDA and CDR2 is SQIVND in the germline V gene (reference sequence). The V gene end was trimmed by 4 bases and the J gene end by 0 bases; junction bases not matched to a gene: 0. As regards this clonotype: The antigen is undetermined.

Treatment given: roughly 11-day PBMC culture with coronavirus spike peptide pools or control peptides (ViraFEST assay). The source of this sequence is a human donor who had recovered from COVID-19. Sequences were obtained from CD4+ T cells from blood, cultured in vitro. The chain carries TRBV19 and TRBJ2-7, with TRBD2 matching 10 bases. CDR3 DNA sequence: TGTGCCAGTAGTACTAGCGGGAGCTCCTACGAGCAGTACTTC. It yields the protein CASSTSGSSYEQYF.